Listed below are T cell receptor beta chains from one sample, sequenced in a study of regulatory T cells in long-lasting Graves disease. One entry per CDR3 protein, called by TCRdb with MiXCR from the multiplex PCR reads. The repertoire holds about 400,000 distinct CDR3 sequences, with 15% to 20% as singletons. The same data also went into a second study, on T cells in Graves' hyperthyroidism and ophthalmopathy.

Sequences were derived from peripheral blood mononuclear cells (PBMCs), sampled at new diagnosis, from a patient treated with antithyroid drugs. The receptors stem from a woman between 18 and 30 years old with Graves disease. CDR3s include the opening cysteine and the closing phenylalanine or tryptophan. D genes are given only for firm matches. A clone size is listed for some rows: how often the clone was seen (once, few, many), or a class if it is expanded.

clone_size: few; v_call: TRBV19; d_call: TRBD1; j_call: TRBJ2-2; cdr3_nt: TGTGCCAGCGACAGGGCACGGACCGGGGAGCTGTTTTTT; cdr3_aa: CASDRARTGELFF
clone_size: many; v_call: TRBV6-1; d_call: .; j_call: TRBJ1-1; cdr3_nt: TGTGCCAGCCGCCGGGACACCTCGAACACTGAAGCTTTCTTT; cdr3_aa: CASRRDTSNTEAFF
clone_size: many; v_call: TRBV30; d_call: .; j_call: TRBJ2-3; cdr3_nt: TGTGCCTGGAAAACAGAGGATACGCAGTATTTT; cdr3_aa: CAWKTEDTQYF
clone_size: many; v_call: TRBV5-1; d_call: .; j_call: TRBJ1-2; cdr3_nt: TGCGCCAGCAGCACCGGACAAACCTTTTATGGCTACACCTTC; cdr3_aa: CASSTGQTFYGYTF
clone_size: .; v_call: TRBV20-1; d_call: TRBD2; j_call: TRBJ2-3; cdr3_nt: TGCAGTGCCGTGACTAGCGGGGTCGCAGATACGCAGTATTTT; cdr3_aa: CSAVTSGVADTQYF
clone_size: few; v_call: TRBV6-1; d_call: TRBD2; j_call: TRBJ2-1; cdr3_nt: TGTGCCAGTATAGCGGGAGTGGGGAACAATGAGCAGTTCTTC; cdr3_aa: CASIAGVGNNEQFF
clone_size: many; v_call: TRBV2; d_call: .; j_call: TRBJ1-5; cdr3_nt: TGTGCCAGCACCAAAAAGGAAGGTTACAAGCCCCAGCATTTT; cdr3_aa: CASTKKEGYKPQHF
clone_size: .; v_call: TRBV12-3/TRBV12-4; d_call: .; j_call: TRBJ2-2; cdr3_nt: TGTGCCAGCAGTTTAGTGACACCGGCGAACACCGGGGAGCTGTTTTTT; cdr3_aa: CASSLVTPANTGELFF
clone_size: many; v_call: TRBV4-1; d_call: TRBD2; j_call: TRBJ2-1; cdr3_nt: TGCGCCAGCAGCCAAGATTTAGCGGGCGGATACAATGAGCAGTTCTTC; cdr3_aa: CASSQDLAGGYNEQFF
clone_size: many; v_call: TRBV5-1; d_call: .; j_call: TRBJ2-3; cdr3_nt: TGCGCCAGCAGCTACCGACCCACCACAGATACGCAGTATTTT; cdr3_aa: CASSYRPTTDTQYF
clone_size: .; v_call: TRBV6-1; d_call: TRBD2; j_call: TRBJ2-1; cdr3_nt: TGTGCCAGCAGTGAACTAGCGGGAGTACCCAATGAGCAGTTCTTC; cdr3_aa: CASSELAGVPNEQFF
clone_size: many; v_call: TRBV2; d_call: TRBD1; j_call: TRBJ2-7; cdr3_nt: TGTGCCAGCAGTGAAATAAGGGACAGGGACTACGAGCAGTACTTC; cdr3_aa: CASSEIRDRDYEQYF
clone_size: .; v_call: TRBV6-2/TRBV6-3; d_call: .; j_call: TRBJ2-7; cdr3_nt: TGTGCCAGCAGTTACTCTGGAAGGGTCTACGAGCAGTACTTC; cdr3_aa: CASSYSGRVYEQYF
clone_size: .; v_call: TRBV6-1; d_call: .; j_call: TRBJ2-4; cdr3_nt: TGTGCCAGCAGTCGGACGGAAAACATTCAGTACTTC; cdr3_aa: CASSRTENIQYF
clone_size: many; v_call: TRBV11-2; d_call: TRBD1; j_call: TRBJ2-7; cdr3_nt: TGTGCCAGCAGACGTACAGGGGATCGGCGCTTAGGCGAGCAGTACTTC; cdr3_aa: CASRRTGDRRLGEQYF
clone_size: .; v_call: TRBV6-2/TRBV6-3; d_call: TRBD1; j_call: TRBJ1-3; cdr3_nt: TGTGCCAGCAGTTACTCTAGACAGGGGGTGGGCACCATATATTTT; cdr3_aa: CASSYSRQGVGTIYF
clone_size: .; v_call: TRBV15; d_call: .; j_call: TRBJ2-3; cdr3_nt: TGTGCCACCAGCGCGAGTCGGGCAGATACGCAGTATTTT; cdr3_aa: CATSASRADTQYF
clone_size: .; v_call: TRBV5-1; d_call: .; j_call: TRBJ2-1; cdr3_nt: TGCGCCAGCAGCTTGGCCGACAGGAGGTCGGCTGAGCAGTTCTTC; cdr3_aa: CASSLADRRSAEQFF
clone_size: .; v_call: TRBV7-9; d_call: TRBD2; j_call: TRBJ2-7; cdr3_nt: TGTGCCAGCAGCCCGTACGGGGGGGCCTACGAGCAGTACTTC; cdr3_aa: CASSPYGGAYEQYF
clone_size: medium-sized; v_call: TRBV11-2; d_call: .; j_call: TRBJ2-5; cdr3_nt: TGTGCCAGCAGCTTAGTCGTGGGCGAGACCCAGTACTTC; cdr3_aa: CASSLVVGETQYF
clone_size: many; v_call: TRBV7-8; d_call: .; j_call: TRBJ2-7; cdr3_nt: TGTGCCAGCAGCTTAGTTAGAGGGCCGAGTTTTGACGGGCAGTACTTC; cdr3_aa: CASSLVRGPSFDGQYF
clone_size: many; v_call: TRBV7-2; d_call: TRBD1; j_call: TRBJ2-1; cdr3_nt: TGTGCCAGCAAGGACAGGGGGATCTCCTACAATGAGCAGTTCTTC; cdr3_aa: CASKDRGISYNEQFF
clone_size: many; v_call: TRBV2; d_call: TRBD1; j_call: TRBJ2-5; cdr3_nt: TGTGCCAGCAGTCTGAAGGGGACAGGGGCACTGGAGACCCAGTACTTC; cdr3_aa: CASSLKGTGALETQYF
clone_size: many; v_call: TRBV7-9; d_call: .; j_call: TRBJ1-2; cdr3_nt: TGTGCCAGCAGCTTAAGTTCCGTGTCTAACTATGGCTACACCTTC; cdr3_aa: CASSLSSVSNYGYTF
clone_size: .; v_call: TRBV5-4; d_call: .; j_call: TRBJ2-7; cdr3_nt: TGTGCCAGCAGTTCCAACAGGGACCACAACTACGAGCAGTACTTC; cdr3_aa: CASSSNRDHNYEQYF
clone_size: .; v_call: TRBV6-5; d_call: .; j_call: TRBJ2-6; cdr3_nt: TGTGCCAGCAGTTACACGTCAGAGAGCTCTGGGGCCAACGTCCTGACTTTC; cdr3_aa: CASSYTSESSGANVLTF
clone_size: few; v_call: TRBV6-5; d_call: .; j_call: TRBJ2-5; cdr3_nt: TGTGCCGGCAGTTATCCACCCCCCTCTCTTGCAGAGTACCAAGAGACCCAGTACTTC; cdr3_aa: CAGSYPPPSLAEYQETQYF
clone_size: many; v_call: TRBV30; d_call: .; j_call: TRBJ1-6; cdr3_nt: TGTGCCTGGAGTAGTGTAGGGAATTCACCCCTCCACTTT; cdr3_aa: CAWSSVGNSPLHF
clone_size: .; v_call: TRBV6-1; d_call: .; j_call: TRBJ1-5; cdr3_nt: TGTGCCAGCAGAGAAACAGGGAACAATCAGCCCCAGCATTTT; cdr3_aa: CASRETGNNQPQHF
clone_size: many; v_call: TRBV28; d_call: .; j_call: TRBJ2-7; cdr3_nt: TGTGCCAGCAACTCCATCAGAGGTCTCCCCTACGAGCAGTACTTC; cdr3_aa: CASNSIRGLPYEQYF
clone_size: many; v_call: TRBV6-1; d_call: TRBD1; j_call: TRBJ2-2; cdr3_nt: TGTGCCAGCAGAAGGACAGGGTTCCAGAACACCGGGGAGCTGTTTTTT; cdr3_aa: CASRRTGFQNTGELFF
clone_size: many; v_call: TRBV20-1; d_call: .; j_call: TRBJ2-7; cdr3_nt: TGCAGTGCTCCGGGGGCGGGACCCGGGGGGGAGCAGTACTTC; cdr3_aa: CSAPGAGPGGEQYF
clone_size: many; v_call: TRBV6-2/TRBV6-3; d_call: TRBD1; j_call: TRBJ2-7; cdr3_nt: TGTGCCAGCAGTTTCCGGGACAGTAGTAGCGAGCAGTACTTC; cdr3_aa: CASSFRDSSSEQYF
clone_size: many; v_call: TRBV5-6; d_call: TRBD2; j_call: TRBJ2-1; cdr3_nt: TGTGCCAGCAGCCCCGGACTAGCGAACGATGAGCAGTTCTTC; cdr3_aa: CASSPGLANDEQFF
clone_size: many; v_call: TRBV2; d_call: .; j_call: TRBJ2-3; cdr3_nt: TGTGCCAGCAGTGGAGACGTACAGGGATTGTCAGATACGCAGTATTTT; cdr3_aa: CASSGDVQGLSDTQYF
clone_size: many; v_call: TRBV10-3; d_call: TRBD1; j_call: TRBJ2-7; cdr3_nt: TGTGCCATCAGTGAGTCGTCCTGGGACAGGCATTACGAGCAGTACTTC; cdr3_aa: CAISESSWDRHYEQYF
clone_size: .; v_call: TRBV7-2; d_call: .; j_call: TRBJ2-1; cdr3_nt: TGTGCCAGCGGCTTAGTAGTGCCAGGGGTGGAGCAGTTCTTC; cdr3_aa: CASGLVVPGVEQFF
clone_size: .; v_call: TRBV18; d_call: .; j_call: TRBJ2-5; cdr3_nt: TGTGCCAGCTCACCAAGGGCGCCGGGGGCGGCAGGGGAGACCCAGTACTTC; cdr3_aa: CASSPRAPGAAGETQYF
clone_size: many; v_call: TRBV2; d_call: .; j_call: TRBJ2-7; cdr3_nt: TGTGCCAGCAGGAACTCGGGGGCACGTGGCGAGCAGTACTTC; cdr3_aa: CASRNSGARGEQYF
clone_size: many; v_call: TRBV2; d_call: TRBD1; j_call: TRBJ1-2; cdr3_nt: TGTGCCAGCAGTGATGCCGAGGGGGCTATCTATGGCTACACCTTC; cdr3_aa: CASSDAEGAIYGYTF
clone_size: .; v_call: TRBV7-9; d_call: TRBD1; j_call: TRBJ1-6; cdr3_nt: TGTGCCAGCAGCTTGGACAGGAACTATAATTCACCCCTCCACTTT; cdr3_aa: CASSLDRNYNSPLHF
clone_size: .; v_call: TRBV5-1; d_call: TRBD1; j_call: TRBJ2-5; cdr3_nt: TGCGCCAGCAGCTGGGGACAGGGGTATGAGACCCAGTACTTC; cdr3_aa: CASSWGQGYETQYF
clone_size: many; v_call: TRBV18; d_call: TRBD1; j_call: TRBJ1-1; cdr3_nt: TGTGCCAGCTCACCAAGACAGGGTTCTATGAACACTGAAGCTTTCTTT; cdr3_aa: CASSPRQGSMNTEAFF
clone_size: few; v_call: TRBV28; d_call: .; j_call: TRBJ1-1; cdr3_nt: TGTGCCACCGGCCCGGGTTACACTGAAGCTTTCTTT; cdr3_aa: CATGPGYTEAFF